This TCR beta chain is drawn from a study of blood T cell repertoires in COVID-19. Background on the study: Sample material is recorded as cDNA or gDNA derived from T cells, B-cell-depleted T cells, or PBMCs.

Assay: immunoSEQ multiplex PCR; the TCRdb copy retains only in-frame clones and omits some. The sample lists over 85,000 clones, 85% occurring once. Germline V gene lookup returns CDR1 LGHNA and CDR2 YSLEER. The V gene lost 1 base and the J gene lost 8 bases, with 18 bases spanning the gap. The CDR3 extends over 16 amino acids. Sequencing was carried out using peripheral blood. The chain links TRBV4-3 to TRBJ2-1; possibly TRBD2 for D (6 bases). The TCR originated in a man in his fifties or sixties with acute or convalescent COVID-19. The CDR3 sequence is CASSQGSLALGHEQFF. In DNA, the CDR3 is TGCGCCAGCAGCCAAGGTAGCCTAGCGTTGGGCCATGAGCAGTTCTTC.